The next 10 T cell receptor beta chains were all read from a single sample in a study of cytomegalovirus exposure and HLA in healthy donors. Researchers ran the PCR with 60 Vbeta and 13 Jbeta primers. Method: immunoSEQ multiplex PCR; TCRdb's copy keeps in-frame clones and lacks some. This sample has about 140,000 clones; around 73% occur once, and the top ten carry over 2.5%. The sample taken for sequencing was PBMCs. The receptors here all came from a female donor in good health and CMV-seronegative.

Regarding this clone: Other nucleotide sequences from this sample produce the same CDR3. The rearrangement uses TRBV4-3 and TRBJ1-1; 11 nucleotides line up with TRBD1. Germline-derived CDR1 and CDR2 are LGHNA and YSLEER. With 1 base clipped from V and 4 bases from J, the junction kept 2 bases outside the gene matches. The CDR3 contains 15 residues. CDR3 in amino acids: CASSQGDRGFTEAFF. Written as DNA, the CDR3 is TGCGCCAGCAGCCAAGGGGACAGGGGGTTCACTGAAGCTTTCTTT.

V usage is TRBV28 and J usage is TRBJ1-4, with 8 bases identical to TRBD1. The germline CDR1 and CDR2 sequences are MDHEN and SYDVKM. This CDR3 is built from 15 residues. V was clipped by 5 bases and J by 7 bases; unmatched bases: 9. The CDR3 nucleotides read TGTGCCAGCAGTCCCCAGGGGGCGCGGCGTGAAAAACTGTTTTTT. It yields the protein CASSPQGARREKLFF.

The V gene is TRBV7-8, the J gene TRBJ2-7; 8 bases agree with TRBD1. Germline loops: CDR1 SGHVS, CDR2 FQNEAQ. V was clipped by 10 bases and J by 2 bases; unmatched bases: 16. This CDR3 has 16 residues. The CDR3 region has the DNA TGTGCCACCACTCGGATGACAGGGGCGTCAGCCTACGAGCAGTACTTC. It codes for CATTRMTGASAYEQYF.

The chain is built from TRBV4-2 and TRBJ1-5, with D hard to call. Germline V gene data show CDR1 as LGHNA and CDR2 as YNFKEQ. V was pared by 1 base and J by 6 bases, with 16 bases between. The CDR3 contains 16 residues. CDR3 in DNA: TGTGCCAGCAGCCAAGTCGCCCTAGGATTGGGTCAGCCCCAGCATTTT. Its protein product is CASSQVALGLGQPQHF.

This clone was counted only a few times. The V call is TRBV6-4, the J call TRBJ2-2; D perhaps matches TRBD2 (5 bases). The CDR3 is made up of 15 amino acids. Trimming took 3 bases from V and 4 from J, leaving 12 bases between them. Germline-derived CDR1 and CDR2 are MRHNA and SNTAGT. The CDR3 region is CASSEEGGFTGELFF. The DNA for the CDR3 is TGTGCCAGCAGTGAAGAGGGTGGTTTCACCGGGGAGCTGTTTTTT.

This clone occurred once. The genes are TRBV30 and TRBJ2-3; D gene uncertain. The CDR3 loop spans 10 amino acids. Germline CDR1 reads GTSNPN; CDR2 reads SVGIG (reference sequence). Trimming removed 1 base at V and 9 bases at J, with 5 bases between. CDR3 coding DNA: TGTGCCTGGAGTGCAGGCACGCAGTATTTT. As protein: CAWSAGTQYF.

For this clone: This CDR3 is also generated by other DNA sequences in the sample. The V gene is TRBV6-5, the J gene TRBJ1-1; 7 bases are shared with TRBD1. The CDR3 totals 14 residues. Per the germline V gene, CDR1 is MNHEY and CDR2 is SVGAGI. V lost 6 bases to trimming and J lost 0 bases; unmatched junction nucleotides: 4. CDR3 amino acids: CASSYRGLNTEAFF. The CDR3 DNA is TGTGCCAGCAGCTACAGGGGCCTGAACACTGAAGCTTTCTTT.

The chain carries TRBV2 and TRBJ1-6; 9 positions agree with TRBD1. This CDR3 region has 20 residues. Germline CDR1 reads SNHLY; CDR2 reads FYNNEI. V was clipped by 5 bases and J by 7 bases; unmatched bases: 21. The CDR3 sequence: CASSKTPSGTGSYGNSPLHF. In nucleotides, the CDR3 is TGTGCCAGCAGTAAAACTCCCTCCGGGACAGGGTCATATGGGAATTCACCCCTCCACTTT.

In this sample, this clone turned up a few times. At one end, the junction sequence differs from germline, possibly due to a read error. Here the CDR3 DNA reads TGTTCCAGCAGCTCACTACAGGGGATGGTGTGGGACTCACCCCTCCACTTT. Protein sequence: CSSSSLQGMVWDSPLHF. V is TRBV7-9 and J is TRBJ1-6; the match to TRBD1 covers 7 bases. Germline-derived CDR1 and CDR2 are SEHNR and FQNEAQ (reference sequence). CDR3 length equals 17 residues.

This clone was seen only once. This chain's CDR3 is CASTPRGGTEAFF. The CDR3 DNA follows: TGTGCCAGCACTCCGAGGGGAGGAACTGAAGCTTTCTTT. V gene TRBV27 combines with J gene TRBJ1-1, with D possibly TRBD1 on 5 matching bases. Trimming stripped 7 bases from V and 5 bases from J, with 14 bases between. Germline values: CDR1 MNHEY, CDR2 SMNVEV (reference sequence). This CDR3 is built from 13 residues.